This T cell receptor (beta chain) was recorded in a study of blood T cell repertoires in COVID-19. Study as a whole: Spain, Italy and the United States supplied samples that represented acute and convalescent COVID-19. T cells, B-cell-depleted T cells, or PBMCs supplied cDNA or gDNA.

V dropped 3 bases and J dropped 0; count of bases not matched to a gene: 13. CDR3 length equals 19 residues. The V gene's germline CDR1 is SGHTA and CDR2 FQGNSA. Under the authors' procedure: Nucleated cell number was recorded as an estimate derived from reference gene primer amplification. Using immunoSEQ multiplex PCR, the repertoire was profiled, and TCRdb retains in-frame clones only, with some absent. V, J and clone size are those of that table, while D and trimming were read from the DNA. The table shows 120,000 to 150,000 clones, with around 84% occurring only once. Material for sequencing was peripheral blood. The chain combines TRBV7-2 with TRBJ2-1, with TRBD1 identical over 8 bases. This sequence was found in a human donor with acute or convalescent COVID-19. The donor label of this sample is uncertain. CDR3 coding DNA: TGTGCCAGCAGCTTTCCAGGACAGGGCGTCTACAGCTCCTACAATGAGCAGTTCTTC. Translating it yields CASSFPGQGVYSSYNEQFF.